The 17 T cell receptor beta chains reported below all come from one sample, sequenced in a study of CD8 T cells in ankylosing spondylitis. These TCRs' antigens remain unknown. Points from the study as a whole: What seemed typical of ankylosing spondylitis blood was a TCR beta motif built from eight highly homologous variants.

TCRdb analysed the 5' RACE reads with MiXCR anew, one entry per CDR3 protein. The sample shows some 840,000 distinct CDR3 sequences, 10% to 15% of them seen only once. Specimen: blood, either unsorted or a sorted T cell fraction (not recorded which). The receptors were sampled from a male donor with ankylosing spondylitis.

The V and J genes are TRBV21-1 and TRBJ2-7. TRBV21-1 is a pseudogene locus. The CDR3 contains 14 residues. This CDR3 is CASKTGPAYYEQYF. DNA of the CDR3: TGTGCCAGCAAAACCGGACCGGCCTACTACGAGCAGTACTTC.

This clonotype was observed many times. The chain uses TRBV27 and TRBJ1-2; D gene unclear. V was shortened by 6 bases and J by 4 bases, with 12 bases between the two germline ends. Germline V gene data show CDR1 as MNHEY and CDR2 as SMNVEV (reference sequence). The CDR3 has 13 residues. Here the CDR3 reads CASSPLPPYGYTF. The CDR3 coding sequence is TGTGCCAGCAGCCCGCTGCCACCCTATGGCTACACCTTC.

This clonotype was seen a handful of times. The CDR3, as DNA: TGTGCCAGCAGCTCAAGGACAGGACGTAACACTGAAGCTTTCTTT. This gives the protein CASSSRTGRNTEAFF. This rearrangement joins TRBV11-1 to TRBJ1-1; 7 bases are shared with TRBD1. CDR1 SGHAT and CDR2 FQDESV come from the germline V gene (reference sequence). Trimming at V came to 4 bases and at J to 2 bases, leaving 7 bases not matched to a gene. The CDR3 length is 15 residues.

The table lists this clonotype with many counts. This sequence joins TRBV7-2 and TRBJ2-7; 9 bases line up with TRBD2. J gave up 6 bases and V 5 bases, and 8 bases lay outside the gene matches. Per germline, CDR1 SGHTA and CDR2 FQGNSA. The CDR3 sequence is 14 residues long. Here the CDR3 DNA reads TGTGCCAGCAGCGTGGGACTAGCCTATTTCGAGCAGTACTTC. It is translated as CASSVGLAYFEQYF.

The chain employs TRBV4-2 and TRBJ2-1, with 10 bases aligning to TRBD2. Germline lookup yields CDR1 LGHNA and CDR2 YNFKEQ. V was pared by 2 bases and J by 9 bases, with 10 bases of the junction left unmatched. The CDR3 spans 16 residues. The CDR3 spells CASSQPLAGAITEQFF. In nucleotides, the CDR3 is TGTGCCAGCAGCCAACCTCTAGCGGGGGCAATTACTGAGCAGTTCTTC.

In its sample, this clonotype was seen once. The rearrangement joins TRBV28 to TRBJ2-4, with no clear D. With 5 bases removed from V and 1 base from J, the gap between germline ends came to 15 bases. The CDR3 loop spans 16 amino acids. The germline V gene has CDR1 MDHEN and CDR2 SYDVKM. CDR3 DNA sequence: TGTGCCAGCAGTCCCCAGACAAGGATGGCCAAAAACATTCAGTACTTC. Encoded protein: CASSPQTRMAKNIQYF.

This chain joins TRBV6-5 and TRBJ2-7; D is uncertain. Trimming removed 1 base from V and 1 base from J, with 8 bases in between. Germline loops: CDR1 MNHEY, CDR2 SVGAGI. The CDR3 is made up of 14 amino acids. CDR3 loop: CASSYFPGSYEQYF. The CDR3 region has the DNA TGTGCCAGCAGTTACTTCCCCGGGTCCTACGAGCAGTACTTC.

The rearrangement joins TRBV20-1 to TRBJ1-5; D is perhaps TRBD1 (6 bases). There are 13 residues in the CDR3. Germline V CDR1 and CDR2: DFQATT, SNEGSKA (reference sequence). V dropped 3 bases and J dropped 6 bases, with 12 bases sitting between them. The CDR3 is CSARAQGIQPQHF. The CDR3 coding sequence is TGCAGTGCTAGGGCCCAGGGGATTCAGCCCCAGCATTTT.

This clonotype has just a few counts. The chain's CDR3 is CASTIMGGYEQYF. The CDR3, as DNA: TGCGCCAGCACGATCATGGGGGGCTACGAGCAGTACTTC. V gene TRBV5-1 combines with J gene TRBJ2-7, with D maybe TRBD2 (6 bases). CDR1 is SGHRS, CDR2 YFSETQ, per germline. The V and J ends lost 6 bases and 3 bases respectively, with 13 bases between them. This CDR3 is 13 amino acids long.

This clonotype came up many times. V is TRBV5-6 and J is TRBJ2-5; 7 nucleotides match TRBD1. The CDR3 spans 13 residues. Per germline, CDR1 SGHDT and CDR2 YYEEEE. V shed 3 bases, J shed 5 bases, and the junction held 4 bases outside the gene matches. In nucleotides, the CDR3 is TGTGCCAGCAGCTGGGGGACAGCCGAGACCCAGTACTTC. It encodes CASSWGTAETQYF.

This chain uses TRBV6-1 with TRBJ2-1; TRBD1 or TRBD2 may be the D gene (5 bases each). Trimming took 6 bases from V and 6 from J, leaving 12 bases between them. Germline CDR1 is MNHNS and CDR2 is SASEGT. CDR3 length: 13 amino acids. CDR3 nucleotides: TGTGCCAGCAGAACCGGGACGCTCAATGAGCAGTTCTTC. Translating it yields CASRTGTLNEQFF.

This clonotype was seen a few times. CDR3 DNA sequence: TGTGCCAGCAGCGTTGGCGGTTCTAACTATGGCTACACCTTC. This gives the protein CASSVGGSNYGYTF. The V call is TRBV9, the J call TRBJ1-2; no clear D. The CDR3 loop spans 14 amino acids. Per the germline V gene, CDR1 is SGDLS and CDR2 is YYNGEE. The V end lost 2 bases, the J end lost 0 bases, and 8 bases lay between the germline ends.

V is TRBV7-2 and J is TRBJ2-3; D is ambiguous. V was shortened by 8 bases and J by 7 bases, with 19 bases between the two germline ends. CDR3 length: 14 amino acids. Germline assignment: CDR1 SGHTA and CDR2 FQGNSA. In DNA form, the CDR3 reads TGTGCCAGCCCCTCCCCCTTCCGAGTTAATACGCAGTATTTT. Encoded protein: CASPSPFRVNTQYF.

The J gene is TRBJ1-6, the V gene TRBV6-1; a weak D match, TRBD1 (5 bases). The length of the CDR3 is 14 residues. Germline loops: CDR1 MNHNS, CDR2 SASEGT. With 6 bases removed from V and 9 bases from J, the gap between germline ends came to 15 bases. The DNA for the CDR3 is TGTGCCAGCAGGAGGACATTCGAAGGTTCACCCCTCCACTTT. Its translation is CASRRTFEGSPLHF.

There are many counts of this clonotype. The CDR3 nucleotides are TGTGCCAGCAGTTTAAGGGAGGGTACCTTAAACGAGCAGTACTTC. Translated: CASSLREGTLNEQYF. The V call is TRBV12-3 or TRBV12-4, the J call TRBJ2-7; 7 bases fit TRBD2. The ends lost 2 bases at V and 5 bases at J; junction bases unmatched: 9. The CDR3 sequence is 15 residues long.

The sample holds a few counts of this clonotype. The V gene is TRBV6-6, the J gene TRBJ2-1; no definite D call. Trimming cost V 5 bases and J 8 bases, with 10 bases left between them. Germline V CDR1 and CDR2: MNHNY, SVGAGI (reference sequence). This CDR3 has 12 amino acids. DNA for the CDR3: TGTGCCAGCAGTCCCCCCGGCCATGAGCAGTTCTTC. Encoded protein: CASSPPGHEQFF.

This clonotype was seen only a few times. This rearrangement joins TRBV20-1 to TRBJ2-3, with 10 bases that match TRBD2. This CDR3 contains 14 residues. CDR1 DFQATT and CDR2 SNEGSKA come from the germline V gene (reference sequence). J was trimmed by 4 bases and V by 3 bases; bases with no gene match: 4. CDR3 in DNA: TGCAGTGCTAGGAGCGGGGGGGGGTCAGATACGCAGTATTTT. Its translation is CSARSGGGSDTQYF.